These T cell receptor beta chains were read from a single sample in a study of identical twins. TCRdb re-derived calls from the 5' RACE reads in MiXCR, one entry per CDR3 protein. The profile covers a few hundred thousand distinct CDR3 sequences, with around 15% appearing a single time and 0.44% taken by the ten largest. The data were also submitted as part of a second study, on yellow fever vaccine responses in identical twins.

Sample: CD4+ T cells sorted from blood. These TCRs come from a woman under 30 in good health. The CDR3 runs from the conserved cysteine through the conserved F or W. A D gene is named only where the DNA matches it firmly. Size values are once, few and many counts, or a class for expanded clones, and some rows have none.

size,D,J,V,DNA,CDR3
few,NA,TRBJ2-1,TRBV5-5,TGTGCCAGCAGCCGGCTTGTAAGCTCCTACAATGAGCAGTTCTTC,CASSRLVSSYNEQFF
few,NA,TRBJ2-3,TRBV5-1,TGCGCCAGCAGCTTGGGGGAGTCCGGGGCGCAGTATTTT,CASSLGESGAQYF
NA,NA,TRBJ1-4,TRBV14,TGTGCCAGCAGCCAAGTTCCACGTAAACTGTTTTTT,CASSQVPRKLFF
NA,NA,TRBJ2-1,TRBV7-2,TGTGCCAGCAGCCAATTCACCCGTGGTGAGCAGTTCTTC,CASSQFTRGEQFF
NA,TRBD2,TRBJ2-7,TRBV12-3/TRBV12-4,TGTGCCAGCAGCCCCAGGGGACTAGCGGGAGGATCCACCTACGAGCAGTACTTC,CASSPRGLAGGSTYEQYF
few,TRBD1,TRBJ2-7,TRBV3-1,TGTGCCAGCAGCCGAATGGGACAGGGATACGAGCAGTACTTC,CASSRMGQGYEQYF
few,NA,TRBJ2-5,TRBV7-9,TGTGCCAGCAGCATAGGACTAACTCAAGAGACCCAGTACTTC,CASSIGLTQETQYF
NA,NA,TRBJ2-5,TRBV20-1,TGCAGTGCTAGAAGAGGGACCCAGCGGTTCGGGGAGACCCAGTACTTC,CSARRGTQRFGETQYF
many,NA,TRBJ2-1,TRBV12-3/TRBV12-4,TGTGCCAGCAGTTTAAGTGCAAACAATGAGCAGTTCTTC,CASSLSANNEQFF
few,NA,TRBJ2-7,TRBV10-2,TGCGCCAGCAGTGAGGCATCCCAACTAGCTGTGCAGTACTTC,CASSEASQLAVQYF
few,TRBD2,TRBJ2-3,TRBV9,TGTGCCAGCAGCGTAGCTGAGCGGGGCGAAACCCCTAGCACAGATACGCAGTATTTT,CASSVAERGETPSTDTQYF
NA,NA,TRBJ2-2,TRBV7-9,TGTGCCAGCAGCTTAGAATCCGTTACGAACACCGGGGAGCTGTTTTTT,CASSLESVTNTGELFF
NA,TRBD1,TRBJ2-1,TRBV27,TGTGCCAGCAGTTTAAAAGGGACAGGGGCCTACAATGAGCAGTTCTTC,CASSLKGTGAYNEQFF
NA,NA,TRBJ2-7,TRBV7-9,TGTGCCAGCAGCACTACCACCACAGGGAAACCTTACGAGCAGTACTTC,CASSTTTTGKPYEQYF
NA,TRBD1,TRBJ2-3,TRBV29-1,TGCAGCGTTGAGTGGGACAGGGGTGGAGATACGCAGTATTTT,CSVEWDRGGDTQYF
few,NA,TRBJ2-5,TRBV24-1,TGTGCCACCAGTGATACGCGAATCGGGGCGGGAAAGACCCAGTACTTC,CATSDTRIGAGKTQYF
few,NA,TRBJ1-5,TRBV10-2,TGCGCCAGCAGTGAGCCCTACAGTTACCAGCATTTT,CASSEPYSYQHF
NA,NA,TRBJ2-2,TRBV21-1,TGTGCCAGTCGGACAGGTTCCTCTTCGAACACCGGGGAGCTGTTTTTT,CASRTGSSSNTGELFF
few,TRBD2,TRBJ2-3,TRBV6-5,TGTGCCAGCAGTTACTCGATCGTAGCGGGGGGCTTAACGCAGTATTTT,CASSYSIVAGGLTQYF
NA,NA,TRBJ1-2,TRBV2,TGTGCCAGCAGGTCCACAGGGTCGGGTGGCTACACCTTC,CASRSTGSGGYTF
NA,TRBD1,TRBJ2-1,TRBV20-1,TGCAGTGCTAGATCGGACAGGGGGTTGCTCAATGAGCAGTTCTTC,CSARSDRGLLNEQFF
NA,TRBD1,TRBJ2-2,TRBV2,TGTGCCAGCAATGGACAGGCGAACACCGGGGAGCTGTTTTTT,CASNGQANTGELFF
few,NA,TRBJ2-2,TRBV20-1,TGCAGTGCTAGAGACGCACCCTACGGGGAGCTGTTTTTT,CSARDAPYGELFF
NA,NA,TRBJ1-1,TRBV21-1,TGTGCCAGCAGCGGCAGTAGGGCCGATAACACTGAAGCTTTCTTT,CASSGSRADNTEAFF
few,NA,TRBJ2-3,TRBV7-9,TGTGCCAGCAGCTTAGTACTGAGGGGTACGCAGTATTTT,CASSLVLRGTQYF
NA,NA,TRBJ2-1,TRBV25-1,TGTGCCAGCAGTGAATCACTAGTTCGCTACAATGAGCAGTTCTTC,CASSESLVRYNEQFF
NA,NA,TRBJ1-4,TRBV6-5,TGTGCCAGCAGTTCCAGCATTGGGGAAAAACTGTTTTTT,CASSSSIGEKLFF
few,NA,TRBJ1-5,TRBV20-1,TGCAGTGCCGGGGGGGGAGACAATCAGCCCCAGCATTTT,CSAGGGDNQPQHF
few,TRBD1,TRBJ1-5,TRBV18,TGTGCCAGCTCACCGACGACAGGGGGAAATCAGCCCCAGCATTTT,CASSPTTGGNQPQHF
NA,TRBD2,TRBJ2-1,TRBV5-1,TGCGCCAGCAGTTGGGCGACTAGCGGAGTACAGTTCTTC,CASSWATSGVQFF
many,TRBD2,TRBJ2-7,TRBV12-3/TRBV12-4,TGTGCCAGCAGTTTAATCGAACGAGGGGTCTTTAGCGGGAGAAAATACGAGCAGTACTTC,CASSLIERGVFSGRKYEQYF
few,NA,TRBJ2-5,TRBV2,TGTGCCAGCAGTCTTTACTCATCCGTTCAAGAGACCCAGTACTTC,CASSLYSSVQETQYF
NA,NA,TRBJ2-3,TRBV20-1,TGCAGTGCTAGTGGGACGGGGAACACAGATACGCAGTATTTT,CSASGTGNTDTQYF
NA,TRBD2,TRBJ2-3,TRBV29-1,TGCAGCGTTGAAGGTTCGGGCGGGAGACCCACAGATACGCAGTATTTT,CSVEGSGGRPTDTQYF
NA,TRBD2,TRBJ2-1,TRBV28,TGTGCCAGCAGCCTGGGTAGCGGGAGTTATTACAATGAGCAGTTCTTC,CASSLGSGSYYNEQFF
few,NA,TRBJ2-3,TRBV5-1,TGCGCCAGCAGGCCCGGGACCCTTACTAGCACAGATACGCAGTATTTT,CASRPGTLTSTDTQYF
NA,NA,TRBJ1-1,TRBV6-4,TGTGCCAGCAGTGTAGCAAGGGGGAACACTGAAGCTTTCTTT,CASSVARGNTEAFF